Listed here are 26 T cell receptor beta chains from one sample, sequenced in a study of technical replicates of blood from a few donors. Sequencing was performed with immunoSEQ multiplex PCR; in TCRdb, only in-frame clones are kept and a portion is missing. The table shows under 80,000 clones, with 94% occurring only once. The sample comprised T cells isolated from PBMCs. The receptors were sampled from a human donor in good health.

J is TRBJ1-6 and V is TRBV5-1, with D perhaps TRBD1 (5 bases). Germline V lookup: CDR1 SGHRS, CDR2 YFSETQ. The CDR3 spans 17 residues. Trimming took off 4 bases at V and 1 base at J, with 15 bases between the two ends. CDR3 nucleotides: TGCGCCAGCAGCCAACGGGGGGTGGAGTCCTATAATTCACCCCTCCACTTT. Translation gives CASSQRGVESYNSPLHF.

A single count supports this clone. The chain combines TRBV11-3 with TRBJ2-1; D remains unclear. The germline gives CDR1 SGHNT, CDR2 YENEEA. The CDR3 is 11 amino acids. Trimming shortened V by 3 bases and J by 9 bases, and 6 bases separated the two germline ends. The CDR3 coding sequence is TGTGCCAGCAGCTTTGGGCGTGAGCAGTTCTTC. It encodes CASSFGREQFF.

This clone has only a few counts. The chain couples TRBV2 to TRBJ1-1; D is ambiguous. Trimming shortened V by 8 bases and J by 0 bases, and 10 bases separated the two germline ends. Germline CDR1 SNHLY, CDR2 FYNNEI. This CDR3 is built from 13 residues. In DNA form, the CDR3 reads TGTGCCAGCGGAGCCGGGATGAACACTGAAGCTTTCTTT. This codes for CASGAGMNTEAFF. The whole variable domain, remainder taken from reference TRBV2 and TRBJ1-1, is EPEVTQTPSHQVTQMGQEVILRCVPISNHLYFYWYRQILGQKVEFLVSFYNNEISEKSEIFDDQFSVERPDGSNFTLKIRSTKLEDSAMYFCASGAGMNTEAFFGQGTRLTVV.

The rearrangement uses TRBV5-4 and TRBJ2-5; D is ambiguous. The CDR3 totals 15 residues. With 0 bases removed from V and 1 base from J, the gap between germline ends came to 10 bases. Germline CDR1 is SGHNT and CDR2 is YYREEE (reference sequence). The CDR3 region has the DNA TGTGCCAGCAGCTTGGATGTTACAGTCCAAGAGACCCAGTACTTC. It is translated as CASSLDVTVQETQYF.

The CDR3 here is CASSEKQMTVGSPLHF. The CDR3 DNA is TGTGCCAGCAGCGAAAAGCAGATGACAGTCGGTTCACCCCTCCACTTT. The genes are TRBV2 and TRBJ1-6, with D maybe TRBD1 (5 bases). Trimming pared 6 bases from V and 9 bases from J, leaving 21 bases between. The CDR3 loop spans 16 amino acids. Germline assignment: CDR1 SNHLY and CDR2 FYNNEI.

V usage is TRBV28 and J usage is TRBJ2-5, with D possibly TRBD1 on 6 matching bases. V shed 2 bases and J shed 5 bases, with 12 bases lying between them. CDR3 size: 14 residues. CDR1 is MDHEN, CDR2 SYDVKM, per germline. The CDR3, as DNA: TGTGCCAGCAGTTTAAGGGGGTATTGGGAGACCCAGTACTTC. Protein sequence: CASSLRGYWETQYF.

There are a few counts of this clone. The V call is TRBV5-6, the J call TRBJ1-4, with D unclear. Germline lookup yields CDR1 SGHDT and CDR2 YYEEEE. The CDR3 length is 16 residues. V lost 0 bases to trimming and J lost 0 bases, with 9 bases between them. In DNA, the CDR3 is TGTGCCAGCAGCTTGGGACACTCGGCAACTAATGAAAAACTGTTTTTT. Amino acid sequence: CASSLGHSATNEKLFF.

The rearrangement joins TRBV1 to TRBJ1-5; TRBD1 was called by the table and not checked on the DNA. TRBV1 is tagged as a pseudogene. This CDR3 contains 17 residues. CDR3 nucleotides: TGCACCAGCAGCCTAGTTTCCGGGACAGGGGTAAGCCAGCCCCAGCATTTT. Amino acid sequence: CTSSLVSGTGVSQPQHF.

The gene calls are TRBV28 and TRBJ1-1; weak D call: TRBD1 (6 bases). Germline V CDR1 and CDR2: MDHEN, SYDVKM. There are 12 residues in the CDR3. Between the trimmed V and J ends, which lost 5 bases and 6 bases, there was a span of 10 bases. The CDR3 protein is CASSTGGPEAFF. The CDR3 DNA is TGTGCCAGCAGTACGGGGGGGCCTGAAGCTTTCTTT.

This clone has only a few counts. The rearrangement uses TRBV9 and TRBJ1-1, with D uncertain. There are 13 residues in the CDR3. The germline gives CDR1 SGDLS, CDR2 YYNGEE. V shed 5 bases and J shed 0 bases, with 8 bases lying between them. CDR3 sequence (DNA): TGTGCCAGCAGGAGGGATCTGAACACTGAAGCTTTCTTT. Protein product: CASRRDLNTEAFF.

This clone showed up just a few times. The V and J genes are TRBV6-1 and TRBJ1-1; weak D call: TRBD1 (6 bases). This CDR3 region has 12 residues. V lost 8 bases and J lost 0, with 7 bases in between. Germline values: CDR1 MNHNS, CDR2 SASEGT. The CDR3 DNA reads as TGTGCCAGCGGACAGATGAACACTGAAGCTTTCTTT. Its translation: CASGQMNTEAFF.

This clone was seen more than once but under ten times. The chain combines TRBV5-4 with TRBJ1-1; D is unclear. Trimming shortened V by 4 bases and J by 1 base, and 8 bases separated the two germline ends. The CDR3 is 13 amino acids. Germline V CDR1 and CDR2: SGHNT, YYREEE (reference sequence). CDR3 sequence reads: CASSLRWNTEAFF. CDR3 in DNA: TGTGCCAGCAGCCTCAGGTGGAACACTGAAGCTTTCTTT.

The genes are TRBV15 and TRBJ1-3; D is uncertain. Between the trimmed V and J ends, which lost 4 bases and 0 bases, there was a span of 10 bases. The germline V gene has CDR1 LNHNV and CDR2 YYDKDF (reference sequence). The CDR3 runs 15 residues. The CDR3 region has the DNA TGTGCCACCAGCACCGCTTACTACTCTGGAAACACCATATATTTT. Its translation is CATSTAYYSGNTIYF.

The rearrangement links TRBV5-8 to TRBJ2-7, with 9 nucleotides matching TRBD1. The trim removed 4 bases at V and 5 bases at J, leaving 13 bases unmatched. This CDR3 has 16 residues. Per germline, CDR1 SGHTS and CDR2 YDEGEE. The CDR3 DNA reads TGTGCCAGCAGCCCGCCTTATGACAGGGGGACTCACGAGCAGTACTTC. Translated: CASSPPYDRGTHEQYF. The full variable domain, in which reference TRBV5-8 and TRBJ2-7 provide the parts outside the CDR3, is EAGVTQSPTHLIKTRGQQATLRCSPISGHTSVYWYQQALGLGLQFLLWYDEGEERNRGNFPPRFSGRQFPNYSSELNVNALELEDSALYLCASSPPYDRGTHEQYFGPGTRLTVT.

This clone was seen once. The rearrangement uses TRBV7-6 and TRBJ2-6; no definite D call. CDR1 is SGHVS, CDR2 FNYEAQ, per germline. V gave up 1 base and J gave up 3 bases, with 7 bases separating them. CDR3 length: 15 amino acids. CDR3 bases: TGTGCCAGCAGCTTAGGGGCACTTGGGGCCAACGTCCTGACTTTC. Protein product: CASSLGALGANVLTF.

In its sample, this clone was seen once. V is TRBV2 and J is TRBJ2-2, with TRBD1 matching over 8 bases. CDR3 size: 16 residues. From germline, CDR1 is SNHLY and CDR2 FYNNEI. The junction had 5 bases not matched to a gene; V was cut back by 3 bases and J by 2 bases. The CDR3, as DNA: TGTGCCAGCAGTGACCCAGGACAGGGTAACACCGGGGAGCTGTTTTTT. Protein sequence: CASSDPGQGNTGELFF.

The chain links TRBV7-9 to TRBJ1-1, with TRBD1 as a possible D gene (5 bases). This CDR3 region has 13 residues. With 3 bases removed from V and 1 base from J, the gap between germline ends came to 6 bases. The germline V gene has CDR1 SEHNR and CDR2 FQNEAQ (reference sequence). CDR3 sequence (DNA): TGTGCCAGCAGCTTGCAGGGGAACACTGAAGCTTTCTTT. It codes for CASSLQGNTEAFF.

The chain has TRBV14 and TRBJ2-7; a weak D match, TRBD1 (6 bases). This CDR3 is built from 14 residues. The ends were cut back, 4 bases at V and 2 bases at J, with 12 bases in the middle. The germline CDR1 and CDR2 sequences are SGHDN and FVKESK. The CDR3 region is CASSLQGSTYEQYF. The CDR3 DNA is TGTGCCAGCAGCCTCCAGGGGAGCACCTACGAGCAGTACTTC. Filled out from reference TRBV14 and TRBJ2-7, the complete variable domain reads EAGVTQFPSHSVIEKGQTVTLRCDPISGHDNLYWYRRVMGKEIKFLLHFVKESKQDESGMPNNRFLAERTGGTYSTLKVQPAELEDSGVYFCASSLQGSTYEQYFGPGTRLTVT.

V usage is TRBV27 and J usage is TRBJ2-1; weak D call: TRBD1 (6 bases). Germline V gene sequence: CDR1 MNHEY, CDR2 SMNVEV (reference sequence). The V end was cut by 5 bases, the J end by 0 bases, with 8 bases between. CDR3 length: 14 amino acids. The CDR3 protein is CASSLRGSYNEQFF. In nucleotides, the CDR3 is TGTGCCAGCAGTCTCAGGGGCTCCTACAATGAGCAGTTCTTC.

V is TRBV6-4 and J is TRBJ2-2, with 7 bases fitting TRBD1. The germline CDR1 and CDR2 sequences are MRHNA and SNTAGT. V was clipped by 3 bases and J by 5 bases; unmatched bases: 0. This CDR3 spans 13 amino acids. CDR3 protein: CASSEGQTGELFF. The CDR3 DNA is TGTGCCAGCAGTGAGGGACAGACCGGGGAGCTGTTTTTT.

The V and J genes are TRBV28 and TRBJ2-5; the D gene is possibly TRBD1 (5 bases). The CDR3 consists of 14 residues. The germline V and J ends were trimmed by 2 bases and 5 bases, with 12 bases remaining between them. The V gene's germline CDR1 is MDHEN and CDR2 SYDVKM. Written as DNA, the CDR3 is TGTGCCAGCAGTTTAGCAGGGCCCCCCGAGACCCAGTACTTC. Protein product: CASSLAGPPETQYF. The entire variable domain, with the rest obtained from reference TRBV28 and TRBJ2-5, is as follows: DVKVTQSSRYLVKRTGEKVFLECVQDMDHENMFWYRQDPGLGLRLIYFSYDVKMKEKGDIPEGYSVSREKKERFSLILESASTNQTSMYLCASSLAGPPETQYFGPGTRLLVL.

The gene calls are TRBV18 and TRBJ2-1, with no clear D. The CDR3 runs 15 residues. The ends were cut back, 1 base at V and 4 bases at J, with 11 bases in the middle. In germline, CDR1 is KGHSH, CDR2 LQKENI. The CDR3 protein is CASSPLAVQYNEQFF. DNA of the CDR3: TGTGCCAGCTCACCACTGGCGGTCCAATACAATGAGCAGTTCTTC.

The chain joins TRBV18 to TRBJ2-7; TRBD1 matches 8 bases. This CDR3 has 16 residues. CDR1 and CDR2 from the germline V gene are KGHSH and LQKENI. Germline trimming cut 5 bases from V and 3 bases from J; bases unmatched to any gene: 12. The CDR3, as DNA: TGTGCCAGCTCAGCCGGTACCGGGACAGGAGGCTACGAGCAGTACTTC. This gives the protein CASSAGTGTGGYEQYF.

This chain connects TRBV10-1 to TRBJ2-5, with D possibly being TRBD2 (6 bases). Looked up from germline, CDR1 is WNHNN and CDR2 is SYGVQD (reference sequence). CDR3 length equals 15 residues. V lost 4 bases, J lost 0 bases, and 12 bases lay in between. Here the CDR3 DNA reads TGCGCCAGCAGTGTGTTAGCGGATTACCAAGAGACCCAGTACTTC. Translation gives CASSVLADYQETQYF.

The J gene is TRBJ2-3, the V gene TRBV7-8, with D perhaps TRBD2 (6 bases). The germline V and J ends were trimmed by 5 bases and 2 bases, with 14 bases remaining between them. This CDR3 is built from 15 residues. Germline V gene sequence: CDR1 SGHVS, CDR2 FQNEAQ. The CDR3, as DNA: TGTGCCAGCAGCCGCGGGGCGGGGAACACAGATACGCAGTATTTT. Translation: CASSRGAGNTDTQYF.

The chain joins TRBV5-1 to TRBJ1-4, with D uncertain. From germline, CDR1 is SGHRS and CDR2 YFSETQ. The length of the CDR3 is 13 residues. Between the trimmed V and J ends, which lost 3 bases and 7 bases, there was a span of 10 bases. CDR3 DNA: TGCGCCAGCAGCTACTCCTTGCGTGAAAAACTGTTTTTT. Protein: CASSYSLREKLFF.